This T cell receptor (beta chain) was observed in a study of cytomegalovirus exposure and HLA in healthy donors. General study results and limits: Investigators reported 150 to 200 TCR beta chains as tied to cytomegalovirus.

As concerns this clone: The antigen is not known.

Sequenced by immunoSEQ multiplex PCR; TCRdb stores in-frame clones only, minus some. The sample holds 40,000 to 55,000 clones, approximately 93% seen once. CDR1 and CDR2 (germline): SGHNT, YENEEA. Trimming cost V 4 bases and J 6 bases, with 13 bases left between them. This CDR3 region has 13 residues. This clonotype was sampled from a woman under 30 in good health and CMV-seronegative. The chain is built from TRBV11-3 and TRBJ2-7, with a tentative D call TRBD1 (5 bases). Sample: PBMCs. CDR3 sequence: CASSSNQGSEQYF. The CDR3 DNA is TGTGCCAGCAGCTCTAACCAGGGTAGCGAGCAGTACTTC.